Listed here are 19 T cell receptor beta chains from one sample, sequenced in a study of blood T cell repertoires in COVID-19 (TCRdb year 2020). Libraries were constructed by the immunoSEQ multiplex PCR assay. TCRdb holds this immuneACCESS table with in-frame rearrangements only. Some clones are missing; in checked studies, unresolved V genes explain under half, and the rest has no known cause. Across this sample there are around 240,000 clones, with around 83% seen only once. Approximately 7.4% of the sample is held by the ten biggest clonotypes. The sample was peripheral blood. Receptors originate from a woman aged 45-65 years with acute or convalescent COVID-19.

The genes are TRBV7-2 and TRBJ1-5; D is perhaps TRBD1 (5 bases). V was pared by 2 bases and J by 3 bases, with 8 bases between. Germline values: CDR1 SGHTA, CDR2 FQGNSA. There are 14 residues in the CDR3. CDR3 protein: CASSLRGFNQPQHF. The CDR3 DNA is TGTGCCAGCAGCTTACGGGGGTTCAATCAGCCCCAGCATTTT.

The chain is built from TRBV28 and TRBJ2-5; TRBD2 agrees at 11 bases. The germline CDR1 and CDR2 sequences are MDHEN and SYDVKM. The CDR3 sequence is 14 residues long. Trimming at V came to 6 bases and at J to 4 bases, leaving 4 bases not matched to a gene. The CDR3 reads CASRGTSGIETQYF. CDR3 sequence (DNA): TGTGCCAGCAGAGGGACTAGCGGTATAGAGACCCAGTACTTC.

This clone was detected once. The chain carries TRBV19 and TRBJ1-2; no clear D. Trimming left V 0 bases short and J 8 bases short, with 10 bases between. The CDR3 contains 13 residues. Germline CDR1 LNHDA, CDR2 SQIVND (reference sequence). This CDR3 is CASSIERTGGYTF. CDR3 bases: TGTGCCAGTAGTATAGAACGAACGGGGGGCTACACCTTC.

The gene calls are TRBV24-1 and TRBJ2-1, with 8 nucleotides matching TRBD2. V lost 4 bases and J lost 10; bases outside the gene matches: 8. The CDR3 loop spans 14 amino acids. Per the germline V gene, CDR1 is KGHDR and CDR2 is SFDVKD. CDR3 in DNA: TGTGCCACCAGTGACTCCCTGACTAGCGTGGAGCAGTTCTTC. This sequence encodes CATSDSLTSVEQFF.

The rearrangement links TRBV5-1 to TRBJ2-5; D may be TRBD1 (6 bases). CDR3 length: 14 amino acids. The germline V gene has CDR1 SGHRS and CDR2 YFSETQ. V lost 2 bases, J lost 5 bases, and 13 bases lay in between. CDR3: CASSLQGLEETQYF. The CDR3 coding sequence is TGCGCCAGCAGCTTACAGGGATTGGAGGAGACCCAGTACTTC.

The chain uses TRBV5-1 and TRBJ1-3; D unresolved. Trimming removed 5 bases from V and 4 bases from J, with 16 bases in between. CDR1 is SGHRS, CDR2 YFSETQ, per germline. The CDR3 runs 15 residues. The CDR3 protein is CASRGAEGYGNTIYF. The DNA for the CDR3 is TGCGCCAGCAGAGGCGCTGAGGGTTACGGAAACACCATATATTTT.

This CDR3 is CASSQALAAGANVLTF. CDR3 coding DNA: TGTGCCAGCAGCCAAGCGCTAGCGGCTGGGGCCAACGTCCTGACTTTC. This rearrangement joins TRBV3-1 (or the pseudogene TRBV3-2) to TRBJ2-6; 7 bases fit TRBD2. CDR3 length: 16 amino acids. In germline, CDR1 is LGHDT, CDR2 YNNKEL (reference sequence). V shed 1 base, J shed 2 bases, and the junction held 2 bases outside the gene matches.

The gene calls are TRBV29-1 and TRBJ2-3, with 10 bases that match TRBD1. Looked up from germline, CDR1 is SQVTM and CDR2 is ANQGSEA. CDR3 length: 15 amino acids. V lost 7 bases and J lost 1; bases outside the gene matches: 8. CDR3 bases: TGCAGCGCAAGAACCGGGACAGGGGGCACAGATACGCAGTATTTT. This gives the protein CSARTGTGGTDTQYF.

This chain connects TRBV28 to TRBJ1-1; maybe TRBD1 (5 bases). Germline V gene sequence: CDR1 MDHEN, CDR2 SYDVKM. CDR3 length: 15 amino acids. The V gene lost 3 bases and the J gene lost 8 bases, with 19 bases spanning the gap. The CDR3 DNA reads as TGTGCCAGCAGTTTTCTTGTAAAGGGGCGTCGGGAAGCTTTCTTT. It codes for CASSFLVKGRREAFF.

The genes are TRBV28 and TRBJ1-1, with D uncertain. The CDR3 contains 11 residues. V lost 10 bases to trimming and J lost 1 base, with 7 bases between them. The germline V gene encodes CDR1 MDHEN and CDR2 SYDVKM. The DNA of the CDR3 is TGTGCCACCAACGGGAACACTGAAGCTTTCTTT. Its protein is CATNGNTEAFF.

J is TRBJ1-2 and V is TRBV6-5, with 9 bases fitting TRBD1. The CDR3 spans 16 residues. CDR1 MNHEY and CDR2 SVGAGI come from the germline V gene. V was clipped by 2 bases and J by 2 bases; unmatched bases: 6. The CDR3, as DNA: TGTGCCAGCAGTTACGAGGGACAGGGAATAAACTATGGCTACACCTTC. This sequence encodes CASSYEGQGINYGYTF.

Notes on this clone: Different DNA sequences within this sample yield the same CDR3. The CDR3, as DNA: TGCGCCAGCAGCAGGACTAGCGGGAGCTACGAGCAGTACTTC. Translating gives CASSRTSGSYEQYF. J is TRBJ2-7 and V is TRBV5-1; 13 bases are a match to TRBD2. V lost 4 bases to trimming and J lost 3 bases; unmatched junction nucleotides: 1. The germline gives CDR1 SGHRS, CDR2 YFSETQ. The CDR3 has 14 residues.

CDR3 nucleotides: TGTGCCAGCAGTTCCGAACAGGGGAACACTGAAGCTTTCTTT. This sequence encodes CASSSEQGNTEAFF. The rearrangement links TRBV28 to TRBJ1-1; a weak D match, TRBD1 (6 bases). Trimming removed 4 bases from V and 1 base from J, with 10 bases in between. Per germline, CDR1 MDHEN and CDR2 SYDVKM. The CDR3 length is 14 residues.

The chain couples TRBV4-3 to TRBJ2-7, with 8 bases fitting TRBD1. Trimming removed 0 bases from V and 2 bases from J; junction bases left unmatched: 3. Per germline, CDR1 LGHNA and CDR2 YSLEER. The CDR3 spans 15 residues. In DNA, the CDR3 is TGCGCCAGCAGCCAAGAGACAGGGGCGCCCTACGAGCAGTACTTC. Translated, it gives CASSQETGAPYEQYF.

This clone was picked up one time. J is TRBJ2-3 and V is TRBV2; 14 bases match TRBD2. Germline V lookup: CDR1 SNHLY, CDR2 FYNNEI. This CDR3 spans 16 amino acids. The trim removed 8 bases at V and 5 bases at J, leaving 9 bases unmatched. DNA of the CDR3: TGTGCCAGCGCTCCTCCGGGACTAGCGGGGGAAGATACGCAGTATTTT. Its protein product is CASAPPGLAGEDTQYF.

The J gene is TRBJ2-1, the V gene TRBV20-1, with TRBD1 matching 10 bases. Per germline, CDR1 DFQATT and CDR2 SNEGSKA (reference sequence). The CDR3 is 16 amino acids. V trimming: 3 bases; J trimming: 7 bases; junction bases outside the gene matches: 12. CDR3 amino acids: CSASHQTGGLWNEQFF. The CDR3 DNA follows: TGCAGTGCTAGTCACCAGACAGGGGGCCTTTGGAATGAGCAGTTCTTC.

This clone came up once. This rearrangement joins TRBV2 to TRBJ1-5; unclear D gene. Per germline, CDR1 SNHLY and CDR2 FYNNEI. V dropped 10 bases and J dropped 9 bases, with 19 bases sitting between them. CDR3 length equals 13 residues. CDR3 region: CATSSAAGGPQHF. In DNA, the CDR3 is TGTGCCACCTCCTCGGCAGCCGGAGGGCCCCAGCATTTT.

The V and J genes are TRBV6-6 and TRBJ1-4; maybe TRBD1 (5 bases). The V end lost 0 bases, the J end lost 7 bases, and 12 bases lay between the germline ends. Germline V gives CDR1 MNHNY, CDR2 SVGAGI (reference sequence). The CDR3 consists of 15 residues. CDR3: CASSYSSGRGEKLFF. In DNA, the CDR3 is TGTGCCAGCAGTTACTCATCGGGGAGGGGTGAAAAACTGTTTTTT.

The genes are TRBV3-1 (or the pseudogene TRBV3-2) and TRBJ2-1, with no clear D. The CDR3 contains 14 residues. Trimming left V 2 bases short and J 4 bases short, with 9 bases between. Per the germline V gene, CDR1 is LGHDT and CDR2 is YNNKEL (reference sequence). The CDR3, as DNA: TGTGCCAGCAGCCAAACCGGCAGGTACAATGAGCAGTTCTTC. Its protein is CASSQTGRYNEQFF.